This T cell receptor beta chain stems from a study of beta chain features in type 1 diabetes. At the level of the study: There was similarity between patients and healthy donors in age, gender and cell yields. All samples together contributed about 100,000,000 sorted cells for examination.

All of the isolated RNA was reverse transcribed, so expressed TCRB transcripts were sequenced. Libraries were prepared by immunoSEQ multiplex PCR; TCRdb keeps only in-frame clonotypes and omits some of them. The profile shows approximately 340,000 clones, more than 13% of them singletons. Every single donor gave one heparinised blood draw, and these averaged about 120 mL. This clone showed up just a few times. Trimming took off 4 bases at V and 4 bases at J, with 14 bases between the two ends. CDR1 and CDR2 (germline): SGHDN, FVKESK. There are 14 residues in the CDR3. Sequenced input: naive CD4+ T cells from blood. The rearrangement uses TRBV14 and TRBJ2-7; possible D gene TRBD2, 6 bases. The sequence came from a young woman in good health. The CDR3 nucleotides read TGTGCCAGCAGCCCGGCGGGACGATCATACGAGCAGTACTTC. It specifies CASSPAGRSYEQYF.